Described below is a single T cell receptor (beta chain) sequence and its context. In the original processing: The authors estimated nucleated cell counts from reference gene primer amplification. The method was immunoSEQ multiplex PCR; TCRdb's version includes in-frame clones alone and lacks a portion of them. V, J and clone size reflect that table, while D and trimming were determined from the DNA. The sample has some 100,000 clones, approximately 89% seen once. This entry comes from a study of blood T cell repertoires in COVID-19. Across the study: Samples taken during acute and convalescent COVID-19 were collected in the United States, Italy and Spain. PBMCs, B-cell-depleted T cells, or T cells were the source of the cDNA or gDNA that made up the material.

CDR1 and CDR2 (germline): SQVTM, ANQGSEA. The CDR3 sequence is 14 residues long. The trim removed 7 bases at V and 4 bases at J, leaving 4 bases unmatched. The V and J genes are TRBV29-1 and TRBJ2-5; 15 bases align to TRBD2. This clonotype was sampled from a man aged 55 to 70 with acute or convalescent COVID-19. Sequencing input: peripheral blood. The CDR3 sequence is CSGEGLAGGETQYF. CDR3 nucleotides: TGCAGCGGGGAGGGACTAGCGGGAGGAGAGACCCAGTACTTC.